The TCR beta chain described here comes from a study of shared clonotypes between healthy human individuals. Profiled with immunoSEQ multiplex PCR; TCRdb holds only in-frame clones, not every one. The sample consists of some 360,000 clones, roughly 70% of them appearing once. The V and J ends lost 2 bases and 6 bases, in that order; junction bases with no gene match: 6. Germline V gene sequence: CDR1 SGHRS, CDR2 YFSETQ. This CDR3 contains 15 residues. The study enrolled healthy HIV-negative adults without recent acute infections or vaccinations as donors. The gene calls are TRBV5-1 and TRBJ2-1, with 9 nucleotides matching TRBD2. The specimen was memory CD4+ T cells sorted from blood. This sample's subset: CD45RA-negative fraction. The sequence came from a man aged 25 to 45 in good health. The chain's CDR3 is CASSFMGLASNEQFF. The CDR3, as DNA: TGCGCCAGCAGCTTTATGGGACTAGCCTCCAATGAGCAGTTCTTC.